The source of this T cell receptor beta chain is a study of a mutant IDH1 vaccine in newly diagnosed glioma. Time point noted: week 5, during vaccination. The study gave 300 ug of mutant IDH1 20-mer peptide per vaccine dose, with topical imiquimod. Repertoires were generated with immunoSEQ multiplex PCR, while TCRdb's copy carries only in-frame clones and drops some. The sample has 75,000 to 80,000 clones, more than 85% seen once. CDR3 length: 15 residues. Trimming took off 4 bases at V and 0 bases at J, with 10 bases between the two ends. The germline V gene encodes CDR1 MDHEN and CDR2 SYDVKM. With regard to this clone: What it binds is unknown.

The clonotype was recovered from a woman in her forties or fifties with glioma. Sequencing was performed on PBMCs, taken from a glioma patient whose treatment included an IDH1 peptide vaccine. The chain joins TRBV28 to TRBJ2-4; no clear D gene. This chain's CDR3 is CASSWNTPAKNIQYF. The CDR3 bases are TGTGCCAGCAGTTGGAATACACCAGCCAAAAACATTCAGTACTTC.